This TCR beta chain emerged from a study of molecular identifiers for immune sequencing clone quantification. This CDR3 contains 17 residues. The V gene's germline CDR1 is SEHNR and CDR2 FQNEAQ (reference sequence). The germline V and J ends were trimmed by 4 bases and 0 bases, with 16 bases remaining between them. This clonotype came up many times. Previously published methods and listed TCR primers were used for the bulk TCR libraries. MiXCR, run by TCRdb on the PCR reads, gives a single entry per CDR3 protein. The data contain about 100,000 distinct CDR3 sequences, over 20% of them singletons. Sample: naive CD8+ T cells from blood, with Jurkat cell RNA spiked in. The subset is: FACS-sorted CD8+CD4-CCR7+CD45RA+ naive T cells. The receptor was derived from a human donor in good health. Some libraries in this study had Jurkat cell RNA spiked in. The genes are TRBV7-9 and TRBJ1-5; D remains ambiguous. The CDR3 region is CASSSALPEYSNQPQHF. As DNA, the CDR3 is TGTGCCAGCAGCTCCGCGCTGCCAGAATATAGCAATCAGCCCCAGCATTTT.